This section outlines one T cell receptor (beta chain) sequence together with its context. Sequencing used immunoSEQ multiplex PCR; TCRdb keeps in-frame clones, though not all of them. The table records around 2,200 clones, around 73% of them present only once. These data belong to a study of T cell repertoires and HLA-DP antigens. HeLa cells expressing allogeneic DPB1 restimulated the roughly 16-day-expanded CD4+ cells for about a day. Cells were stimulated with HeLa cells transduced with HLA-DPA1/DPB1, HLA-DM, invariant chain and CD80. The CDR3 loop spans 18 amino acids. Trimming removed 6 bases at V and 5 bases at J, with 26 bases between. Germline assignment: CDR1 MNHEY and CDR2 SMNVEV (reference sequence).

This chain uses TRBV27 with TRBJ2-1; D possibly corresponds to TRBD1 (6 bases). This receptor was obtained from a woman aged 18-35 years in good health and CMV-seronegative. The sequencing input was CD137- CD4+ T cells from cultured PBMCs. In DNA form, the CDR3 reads TGTGCCAGCAGGGGCCCCTACAGGGCTGGGAAGCCGGACAATGAGCAGTTCTTC. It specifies CASRGPYRAGKPDNEQFF.